Sequencing of this T cell receptor (beta chain) was carried out in a study of PD-1 blockade in classical Hodgkin lymphoma. Study findings and constraints: Complete responders entered with baseline diversity on par with newly diagnosed patients, the results showed.

This clone was counted only a few times. The antigen is not known. All the patients suffered relapse after autologous stem cell transplantation, and brentuximab vedotin exposure differed. The data were produced by immunoSEQ multiplex PCR, yet TCRdb's version contains in-frame clones alone and is incomplete. This table holds about 43,000 clones, roughly 72% found once. This CDR3 comprises 13 residues. V lost 3 bases and J lost 7, with 12 bases in between. Germline CDR1 reads MRHNA; CDR2 reads SNTAGT. The V call is TRBV6-4, the J call TRBJ1-1, with D perhaps TRBD1 (5 bases). This material consisted of peripheral blood mononuclear cells (PBMCs), taken before the second cycle of nivolumab. The receptor's source is a human donor with classical Hodgkin lymphoma. CDR3 in amino acids: CASSELRDSEAFF. In DNA, the CDR3 is TGTGCCAGCAGTGAGTTGAGAGACAGTGAAGCTTTCTTT.